This TCR beta chain was identified in a study of blood T cell repertoires in COVID-19. The germline gives CDR1 MDHEN, CDR2 SYDVKM. The CDR3 contains 14 residues. Between the trimmed V and J ends, which lost 5 bases and 4 bases, there was a span of 12 bases. Sequenced by immunoSEQ multiplex PCR; TCRdb stores in-frame clones only, minus some. This table has roughly 39,000 clones, about four fifths appearing once. The specimen was peripheral blood. The sequence was obtained from an older man with acute or convalescent COVID-19. The chain recombines TRBV28 with TRBJ1-3, with a tentative D call TRBD1 (6 bases). The CDR3 is CASSPQDRGNTIYF. In DNA, the CDR3 is TGTGCCAGCAGTCCTCAGGACAGAGGAAACACCATATATTTT.